These 23 T cell receptor beta chains originate from one sample sequenced in a study of T cell clones after liver transplantation. Some clones are missing from TCRdb's copy, which holds only in-frame ones; the method was immunoSEQ multiplex PCR. The data hold over 60,000 clones, with roughly 80% observed a single time. The sequenced sample was CD4+ T cells from blood, obtained before liver transplant. These receptors were taken from a human donor who received a liver transplant.

V is TRBV19 and J is TRBJ1-2, with TRBD1 matching over 7 bases. Germline CDR1 LNHDA, CDR2 SQIVND (reference sequence). The trim removed 2 bases at V and 3 bases at J, leaving 3 bases unmatched. The CDR3 consists of 14 residues. The CDR3 DNA follows: TGTGCCAGTAGTATACAGGGGACAGACTATGGCTACACCTTC. As protein: CASSIQGTDYGYTF.

The rearrangement links TRBV5-1 to TRBJ2-2; D unresolved. V lost 1 base, J lost 4 bases, and 5 bases lay in between. CDR1 and CDR2 from the germline V gene are SGHRS and YFSETQ. CDR3 length: 13 amino acids. For the CDR3, the DNA is TGCGCCAGCAGCTTGTCAGGCACCGGGGAGCTGTTTTTT. This gives the protein CASSLSGTGELFF.

This clone turned up a few times. The chain employs TRBV2 and TRBJ2-7; possibly TRBD2 for D (6 bases). V lost 6 bases, J lost 3 bases, and 9 bases lay in between. This CDR3 comprises 12 residues. Germline V gene sequence: CDR1 SNHLY, CDR2 FYNNEI. CDR3 protein: CASREGSYEQYF. CDR3 in DNA: TGTGCCAGCAGGGAGGGCAGCTACGAGCAGTACTTC. Combining the CDR3 with reference TRBV2 and TRBJ2-7 gives the whole variable domain EPEVTQTPSHQVTQMGQEVILRCVPISNHLYFYWYRQILGQKVEFLVSFYNNEISEKSEIFDDQFSVERPDGSNFTLKIRSTKLEDSAMYFCASREGSYEQYFGPGTRLTVT.

The rearrangement links TRBV28 to TRBJ1-3; 7 nucleotides align to TRBD1. V dropped 3 bases and J dropped 6; count of bases not matched to a gene: 5. The CDR3 has 14 residues. Germline CDR1 and CDR2: MDHEN and SYDVKM. The CDR3 sequence is CASSFGQGVNTIYF. CDR3 coding DNA: TGTGCCAGCAGTTTCGGTCAGGGGGTAAACACCATATATTTT.

The rearrangement links TRBV6-1 to TRBJ1-2; a weak D match, TRBD1 (5 bases). The CDR3 is made up of 14 amino acids. Germline V gene lookup returns CDR1 MNHNS and CDR2 SASEGT. Trimming left V 4 bases short and J 6 bases short, with 15 bases between. The CDR3 reads CASSGTGLGNGYTF. CDR3 DNA: TGTGCCAGCAGTGGAACAGGATTGGGGAATGGCTACACCTTC.

The chain joins TRBV6-6 to TRBJ1-4; D might be TRBD1 (5 bases). The CDR3 is 15 residues long. Between the trimmed V and J ends, which lost 6 bases and 3 bases, there was a span of 14 bases. Germline lookup yields CDR1 MNHNY and CDR2 SVGAGI (reference sequence). CDR3 sequence (DNA): TGTGCCAGCAGAGGGCAGGGTATGGCTAATGAAAAACTGTTTTTT. Translation gives CASRGQGMANEKLFF.

In this sample, this clone turned up many times. V gene TRBV11-2 combines with J gene TRBJ2-2; 10 nucleotides agree with TRBD1. The CDR3 runs 13 residues. Germline assignment: CDR1 SGHAT and CDR2 FQNNGV. V was pared by 5 bases and J by 9 bases, with 3 bases of the junction left unmatched. This CDR3 reads CASSPTGGRELFF. CDR3 bases: TGTGCCAGCAGCCCGACAGGGGGCCGGGAGCTGTTTTTT.

This clone occurred many times. This chain links TRBV21-1 with TRBJ2-7. TRBV21-1 is annotated as a pseudogene. The length of the CDR3 is 15 residues. CDR3 protein: CASSKPGPSVDEQYF. The CDR3 nucleotides are TGTGCCAGCAGCAAACCGGGACCCTCCGTTGACGAGCAGTACTTC.

This clone has only a few counts. This chain connects TRBV2 to TRBJ2-5; a possible D gene is TRBD1 (5 bases). This CDR3 comprises 14 residues. V was trimmed by 7 bases and J by 5 bases, leaving 17 bases between them. Germline CDR1 and CDR2: SNHLY and FYNNEI. The chain's CDR3 is CASKIGAGGETQYF. The CDR3 DNA follows: TGTGCCAGCAAGATAGGGGCCGGTGGGGAGACCCAGTACTTC.

This clone was seen more than once but under ten times. V and J are TRBV19 and TRBJ1-1; no definite D call. The germline V gene encodes CDR1 LNHDA and CDR2 SQIVND (reference sequence). The CDR3 has 13 amino acids. The germline V and J ends were trimmed by 6 bases and 7 bases, with 15 bases remaining between them. This CDR3 is CASRTGAVDEAFF. The CDR3 DNA sequence: TGTGCCAGTAGGACGGGCGCCGTAGATGAAGCTTTCTTT.

V usage is TRBV28 and J usage is TRBJ1-2, with a tentative D call TRBD1 (6 bases). Germline CDR1 MDHEN, CDR2 SYDVKM. This CDR3 is built from 13 residues. V dropped 7 bases and J dropped 8 bases, with 17 bases sitting between them. Here the CDR3 reads CASTPAGAVGYTF. The CDR3 nucleotides are TGTGCCAGCACCCCCGCAGGGGCGGTAGGCTACACCTTC.

This clone was picked up a small number of times. The V call is TRBV7-3, the J call TRBJ1-3; D gene unclear. Germline V lookup: CDR1 SGHTA, CDR2 FQGTGA. With 3 bases removed from V and 4 bases from J, the gap between germline ends came to 7 bases. The CDR3 sequence is 13 residues long. CDR3 DNA sequence: TGTGCCAGCAGCTTGGGTGGAGGAAACACCATATATTTT. Translated, it gives CASSLGGGNTIYF.

The rearrangement links TRBV5-1 to TRBJ2-7; 7 bases line up with TRBD1. Germline-derived CDR1 and CDR2 are SGHRS and YFSETQ. Trimming cost V 3 bases and J 5 bases; bases outside gene matches: 8. The CDR3 loop spans 14 amino acids. In nucleotides, the CDR3 is TGCGCCAGCAGCTCACAGGGGCATACGAACGAGCAGTACTTC. Its protein is CASSSQGHTNEQYF.

The chain links TRBV28 to TRBJ2-7; 12 nucleotides align to TRBD1. The V segment lost 5 bases and the J segment 5 bases; nucleotides outside the gene matches: 10. The germline CDR1 and CDR2 sequences are MDHEN and SYDVKM. This CDR3 has 16 residues. The CDR3 bases are TGTGCCAGCAGTCAGATATCCGGGACAGGGGGCCACGAGCAGTACTTC. Translating gives CASSQISGTGGHEQYF. Complete variable domain (other parts from reference TRBV28 and TRBJ2-7): DVKVTQSSRYLVKRTGEKVFLECVQDMDHENMFWYRQDPGLGLRLIYFSYDVKMKEKGDIPEGYSVSREKKERFSLILESASTNQTSMYLCASSQISGTGGHEQYFGPGTRLTVT.

The rearrangement links TRBV5-5 to TRBJ1-5; D is uncertain. V lost 4 bases to trimming and J lost 2 bases, with 10 bases between them. In germline, CDR1 is SGHKS, CDR2 YYEKEE (reference sequence). The CDR3 has 14 amino acids. The CDR3 here is CASSAGGGNQPQHF. The CDR3 coding sequence is TGTGCCAGCAGCGCCGGCGGGGGCAATCAGCCCCAGCATTTT.

This chain links TRBV5-1 with TRBJ2-1; TRBD2 agrees at 16 bases. V was pared by 2 bases and J by 7 bases, with 6 bases of the junction left unmatched. CDR1 and CDR2 (germline): SGHRS, YFSETQ. This CDR3 is built from 17 residues. The CDR3 nucleotides are TGCGCCAGCAGCTTACCGGGACTAGCGGGAGGGTATAATGAGCAGTTCTTC. This codes for CASSLPGLAGGYNEQFF.

V gene TRBV7-6 combines with J gene TRBJ2-3; the D gene is possibly TRBD1 (5 bases). This CDR3 comprises 18 residues. V was shortened by 5 bases and J by 2 bases, with 23 bases between the two germline ends. Looked up from germline, CDR1 is SGHVS and CDR2 is FNYEAQ. The CDR3 DNA reads TGTGCCAGCAGCCAGGGATCGTTGGCAATTGGGTCCACAGATACGCAGTATTTT. Translating it yields CASSQGSLAIGSTDTQYF.

The V gene is TRBV28, the J gene TRBJ2-7, with 7 bases matching TRBD1. Per the germline V gene, CDR1 is MDHEN and CDR2 is SYDVKM. The CDR3 length is 14 residues. After removal of 4 bases from V and 7 bases from J, the junction contained 10 bases not matched to a gene. CDR3 sequence: CASSSPGQFGEQYF. For the CDR3, the DNA is TGTGCCAGCAGTTCCCCGGGACAGTTTGGTGAGCAGTACTTC.

The chain combines TRBV6-1 with TRBJ1-2, with TRBD1 as a possible D gene (6 bases). Germline values: CDR1 MNHNS, CDR2 SASEGT. Trimming cost V 1 base and J 5 bases, with 14 bases left between them. The CDR3 contains 15 residues. CDR3 region: CASSEGEGGMYGYTF. In DNA form, the CDR3 reads TGTGCCAGCAGTGAAGGGGAAGGGGGGATGTATGGCTACACCTTC.

V is TRBV6-5 and J is TRBJ1-4; 9 nucleotides agree with TRBD1. The CDR3 runs 15 residues. The V segment lost 4 bases and the J segment 4 bases; nucleotides outside the gene matches: 4. Germline V CDR1 and CDR2: MNHEY, SVGAGI. CDR3: CASSLQGAGNEKLFF. DNA for the CDR3: TGTGCCAGCAGTTTACAGGGGGCTGGTAATGAAAAACTGTTTTTT.

The V and J genes are TRBV7-2 and TRBJ2-7, with D unresolved. Trimming pared 4 bases from V and 4 bases from J, leaving 14 bases between. The CDR3 length is 14 residues. CDR1 and CDR2 from the germline V gene are SGHTA and FQGNSA. In nucleotides, the CDR3 is TGTGCCAGCAGCTCCCAGGTCCCACCTTACGAGCAGTACTTC. Translated, it gives CASSSQVPPYEQYF. Complete variable domain (other parts from reference TRBV7-2 and TRBJ2-7): GAGVSQSPSNKVTEKGKDVELRCDPISGHTALYWYRQSLGQGLEFLIYFQGNSAPDKSGLPSDRFSAERTGGSVSTLTIQRTQQEDSAVYLCASSSQVPPYEQYFGPGTRLTVT.

This chain connects TRBV5-1 to TRBJ2-2; 14 bases align to TRBD2. Trimming removed 0 bases from V and 4 bases from J; junction bases left unmatched: 8. Germline V gene sequence: CDR1 SGHRS, CDR2 YFSETQ. The CDR3 covers 19 residues. DNA for the CDR3: TGCGCCAGCAGCTTGGGTCGACTAGCGGGAGGGCCGGGCACCGGGGAGCTGTTTTTT. This translates into CASSLGRLAGGPGTGELFF.

J is TRBJ2-2 and V is TRBV4-3; no reliable D call. The CDR3 extends over 13 amino acids. Trimming removed 0 bases at V and 6 bases at J, with 5 bases between. Germline V gives CDR1 LGHNA, CDR2 YSLEER. CDR3 loop: CASSQEWAGELFF. CDR3 DNA sequence: TGCGCCAGCAGCCAAGAATGGGCCGGGGAGCTGTTTTTT.